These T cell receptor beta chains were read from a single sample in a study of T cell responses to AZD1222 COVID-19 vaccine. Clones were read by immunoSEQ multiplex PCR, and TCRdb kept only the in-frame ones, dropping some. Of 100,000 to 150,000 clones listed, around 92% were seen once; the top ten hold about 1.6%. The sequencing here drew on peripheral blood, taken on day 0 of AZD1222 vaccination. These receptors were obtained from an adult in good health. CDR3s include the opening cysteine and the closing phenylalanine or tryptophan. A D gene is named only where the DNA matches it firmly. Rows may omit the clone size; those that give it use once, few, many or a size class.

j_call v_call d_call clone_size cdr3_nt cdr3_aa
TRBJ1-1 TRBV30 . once TGTGCCTGGAGCGGGGGGTTTACTGAAGCTTTCTTT CAWSGGFTEAFF
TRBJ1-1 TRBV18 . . TGTGCCAGCTCAAATAGGGCTCTTACCTCTGGGAACACTGAAGCTTTCTTT CASSNRALTSGNTEAFF
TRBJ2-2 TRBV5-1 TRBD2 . TGCGCCAGCAGCTTGGAACTAGCGGGACGGACCGGGGAGCTGTTTTTT CASSLELAGRTGELFF
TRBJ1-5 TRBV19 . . TGTGCCAGTAGTATTCTCGGGGGTGTCAATCAGCCCCAGCATTTT CASSILGGVNQPQHF
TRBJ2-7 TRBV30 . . TGTGCCTGGAGTGTACAAGGTGGAGGCAAGAGGCAGTACTTC CAWSVQGGGKRQYF
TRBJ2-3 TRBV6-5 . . TGTGCCAGCAGCCCCAGCACAGATACGCAGTATTTT CASSPSTDTQYF
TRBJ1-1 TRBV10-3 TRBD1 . TGTGCCATCAGTGAGAACTACAGGGGGAACACTGAAGCTTTCTTT CAISENYRGNTEAFF
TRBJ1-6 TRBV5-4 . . TGTGCCAGCAGCTTCATAGAGGGTCGGGGTTCACCCCTCCACTTT CASSFIEGRGSPLHF
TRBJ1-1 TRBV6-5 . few TGTGCCAGCAGTAGGAACACTGAAGCTTTCTTT CASSRNTEAFF
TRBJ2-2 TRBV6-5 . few TGTGCCAGCAGGGGACACCGGAACACCGGGGAGCTGTTTTTT CASRGHRNTGELFF
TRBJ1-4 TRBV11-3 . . TGTGCCAGCAGCTTAGTTTGGAGGGAGCGGCATGAAAAACTGTTTTTT CASSLVWRERHEKLFF
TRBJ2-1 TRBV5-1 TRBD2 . TGCGCCAGCACCCGTGCCAGCGGGAGCCACAATGAGCAGTTCTTC CASTRASGSHNEQFF
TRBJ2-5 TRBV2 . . TGTGCCAGCAGTGAGGGAGAGACCCAGTACTTC CASSEGETQYF
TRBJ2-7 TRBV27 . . TGTGCCAGCCACACGGTTCCCTACGAGCAGTACTTC CASHTVPYEQYF
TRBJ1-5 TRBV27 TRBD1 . TGTGCCAGCAGTCTACGACAGGACAGGGGGAATGGGGGCAATCAGCCCCAGCATTTT CASSLRQDRGNGGNQPQHF
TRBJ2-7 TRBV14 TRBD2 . TGTGCCAGCAGTGGACTAGCGGGAGGGGACGAGCAGTACTTC CASSGLAGGDEQYF
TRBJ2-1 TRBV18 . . TGTGCCAGCTCACCCGACTACAAGGGGCTTAATGAGCAGTTCTTC CASSPDYKGLNEQFF
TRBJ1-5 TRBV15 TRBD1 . TGTGCCACCAGCAGAGAAAGGACAGGGAATCAGCCCCAGCATTTT CATSRERTGNQPQHF
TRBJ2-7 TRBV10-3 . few TGTGCCATCAGTGCAGTACACCCCGAGCAGTACTTC CAISAVHPEQYF
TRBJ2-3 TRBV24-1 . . TGTGCCACCAGTGCCCCCGGTGGTAGCACAGATACGCAGTATTTT CATSAPGGSTDTQYF
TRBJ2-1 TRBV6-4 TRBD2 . TGTGCCAGCAGTGAGACTAGCGGGACGTCTGAGCAGTTCTTC CASSETSGTSEQFF
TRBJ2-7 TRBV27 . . TGTGCCAGCAGTTTTTCAACGGGAGAGCAGTACTTC CASSFSTGEQYF
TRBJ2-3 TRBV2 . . TGTGCCAGCAGTTACCGAGAGGGGGGGACCAGGCCAGATACGCAGTATTTT CASSYREGGTRPDTQYF
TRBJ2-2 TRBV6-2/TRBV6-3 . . TGTGCCAGCAGTTACTTGGGGGGGGCTAACACCGGGGAGCTGTTTTTT CASSYLGGANTGELFF
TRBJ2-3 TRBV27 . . TGTGCCAGCAGTTTCGCGATGGGGACAGATACGCAGTATTTT CASSFAMGTDTQYF
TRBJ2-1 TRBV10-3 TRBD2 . TGTGCCATCAGTTCCCGGAAGAATAGCGGGAGTGGGTCCTACAATGAGCAGTTCTTC CAISSRKNSGSGSYNEQFF
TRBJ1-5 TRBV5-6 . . TGTGCCAGCAGCTTGGGGACATTCTTTGGGCAGCCCCAGCATTTT CASSLGTFFGQPQHF
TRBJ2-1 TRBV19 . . TGTGCCAGTAGTATAACTGAAGCCGATGAGCAGTTCTTC CASSITEADEQFF
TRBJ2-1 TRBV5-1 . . TGCGCCAGCAGCTTGGGCGGGGGCCCGGGCAATGAGCAGTTCTTC CASSLGGGPGNEQFF
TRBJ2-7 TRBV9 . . TGTGCCAGCAGCGCTCCCTCCTCCTACGAGCAGTACTTC CASSAPSSYEQYF
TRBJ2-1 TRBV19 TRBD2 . TGTGCCAGTAGTAATCAAGCGGGAGGAGTAAACAATGAGCAGTTCTTC CASSNQAGGVNNEQFF
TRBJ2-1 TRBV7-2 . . TGTGCCAGCAGCCCGTACGATGAGCAGTTCTTC CASSPYDEQFF
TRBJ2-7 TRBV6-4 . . TGTGCCAGCAGTGAGGGAGGGGGAACCGCCTACGAGCAGTACTTC CASSEGGGTAYEQYF
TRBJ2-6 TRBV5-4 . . TGTGCCAGCAGCTTAGGTGCCTCTGGGGCCAACGTCCTGACTTTC CASSLGASGANVLTF
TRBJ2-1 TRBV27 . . TGTGCCAGCAGTTTATATGGGTACGCCTACAATGAGCAGTTCTTC CASSLYGYAYNEQFF